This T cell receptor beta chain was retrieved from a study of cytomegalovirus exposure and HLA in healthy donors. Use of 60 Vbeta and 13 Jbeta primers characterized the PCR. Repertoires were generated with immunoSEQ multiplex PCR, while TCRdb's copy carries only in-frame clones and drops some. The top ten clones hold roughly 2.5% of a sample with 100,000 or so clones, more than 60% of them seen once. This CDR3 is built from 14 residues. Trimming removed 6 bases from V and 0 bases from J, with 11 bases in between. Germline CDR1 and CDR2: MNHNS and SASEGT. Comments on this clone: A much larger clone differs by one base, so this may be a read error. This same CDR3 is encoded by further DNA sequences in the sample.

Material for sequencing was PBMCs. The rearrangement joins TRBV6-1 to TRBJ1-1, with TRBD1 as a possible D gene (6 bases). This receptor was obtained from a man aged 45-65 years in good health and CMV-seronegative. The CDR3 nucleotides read TGTGCCAGCAGCAAACAGGGAATGAACACTGAAGCTTTCTTT. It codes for CASSKQGMNTEAFF.